This T cell receptor (beta chain) was obtained from a study of lymphopenia after photon versus proton radiotherapy. Only in-frame clones appear in the TCRdb table, and some are missing; sequencing was by immunoSEQ multiplex PCR. The sample carries about 7,300 clones, 70% to 85% recorded once. The CDR3 totals 12 residues. Between the trimmed V and J ends, which lost 6 bases and 5 bases, there was a span of 11 bases. Germline CDR1 is LNHNV and CDR2 is YYDKDF (reference sequence). Sequencing used peripheral blood, obtained from a patient treated with photon-based radiotherapy. The chain recombines TRBV15 with TRBJ2-7; D gene uncertain. The sequence derives from a man aged 25-45 years with gastric cancer. The CDR3 region is CATRDPPHEQYF. The CDR3 bases are TGTGCCACCAGAGACCCGCCCCACGAGCAGTACTTC. The whole variable domain, filled in from reference TRBV15 and TRBJ2-7, reads DAMVIQNPRYQVTQFGKPVTLSCSQTLNHNVMYWYQQKSSQAPKLLFHYYDKDFNNEADTPDNFQSRRPNTSFCFLDIRSPGLGDTAMYLCATRDPPHEQYFGPGTRLTVT.